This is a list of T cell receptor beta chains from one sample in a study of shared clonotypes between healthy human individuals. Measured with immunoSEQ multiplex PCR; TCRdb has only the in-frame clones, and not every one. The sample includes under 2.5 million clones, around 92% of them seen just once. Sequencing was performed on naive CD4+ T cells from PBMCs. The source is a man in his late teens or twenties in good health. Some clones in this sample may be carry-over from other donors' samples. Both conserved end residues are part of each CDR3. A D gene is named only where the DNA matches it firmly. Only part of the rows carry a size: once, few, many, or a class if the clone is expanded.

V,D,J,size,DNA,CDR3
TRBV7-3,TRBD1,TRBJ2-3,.,TGTGCCAGCAGCTTGTACTTTGACAGGGGATCGCAGTATTTT,CASSLYFDRGSQYF
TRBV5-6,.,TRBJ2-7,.,TGTGCCAGCAGCCCGCGGGACCGCTACGAGCAGTACTTC,CASSPRDRYEQYF
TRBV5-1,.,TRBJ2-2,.,TGCGCCAGCAGCTCCCAGGGTGCGAGCACCGGGGAGCTGTTTTTT,CASSSQGASTGELFF
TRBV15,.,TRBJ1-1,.,TGTGCCACCAGCAGAACCTCGGCCGGGGACACTGAAGCTTTCTTT,CATSRTSAGDTEAFF
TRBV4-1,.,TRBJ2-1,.,TGCGCCAGCAGCCAAGATCTCGGGGCGGGACTCTACAATGAGCAGTTCTTC,CASSQDLGAGLYNEQFF
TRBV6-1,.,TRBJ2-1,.,TGTGCCAGCAGTGCGGCGAGACTAGAAAATAATGAGCAGTTCTTC,CASSAARLENNEQFF
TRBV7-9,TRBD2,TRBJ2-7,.,TGTGCCAGCAGCTTATCCGGGACTAGCGGATACGAGCAGTACTTC,CASSLSGTSGYEQYF
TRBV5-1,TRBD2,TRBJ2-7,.,TGCGCCAGCAGCTTGGATCGGACCCGGGGGGGTTACGAGCAGTACTTC,CASSLDRTRGGYEQYF
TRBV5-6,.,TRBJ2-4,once,TGTGCCAGCAGCTTGTGGGTGGCCAAAAACATTCAGTACTTC,CASSLWVAKNIQYF
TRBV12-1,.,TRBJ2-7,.,TGTGCCAGCAGCTTCGGGGGCTACGAGCAGTACTTC,CASSFGGYEQYF
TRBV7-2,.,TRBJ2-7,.,TGTGCCAGCAGCCCCGCTTACGAGCAGTACTTC,CASSPAYEQYF
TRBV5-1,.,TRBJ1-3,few,TGCGCCAGCAGCGATGGGGTCGCCATATATTTT,CASSDGVAIYF